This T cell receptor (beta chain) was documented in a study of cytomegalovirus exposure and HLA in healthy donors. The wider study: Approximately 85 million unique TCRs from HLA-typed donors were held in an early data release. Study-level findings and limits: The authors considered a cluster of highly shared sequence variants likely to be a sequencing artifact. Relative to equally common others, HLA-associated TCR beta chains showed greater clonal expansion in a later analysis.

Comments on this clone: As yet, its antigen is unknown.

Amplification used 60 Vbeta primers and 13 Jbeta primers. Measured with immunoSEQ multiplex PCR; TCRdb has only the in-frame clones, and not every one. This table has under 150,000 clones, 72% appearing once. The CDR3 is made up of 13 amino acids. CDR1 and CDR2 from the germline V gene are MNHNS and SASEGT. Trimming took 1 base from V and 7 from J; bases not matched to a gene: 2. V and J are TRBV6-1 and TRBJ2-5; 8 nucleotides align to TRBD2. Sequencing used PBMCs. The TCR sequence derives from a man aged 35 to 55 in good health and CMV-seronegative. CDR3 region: CASSEVLAGTQYF. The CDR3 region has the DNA TGTGCCAGCAGTGAAGTCCTAGCGGGGACCCAGTACTTC.